One sample yielded the 9 T cell receptor beta chains listed below, sequenced in a study of cytomegalovirus exposure and HLA in healthy donors. Primers: 60 Vbeta forward and 13 Jbeta reverse. Libraries were prepared by immunoSEQ multiplex PCR; TCRdb keeps only in-frame clonotypes and omits some of them. The sample has about 96,000 clones; over 70% are singletons. The sequencing input was PBMCs. Receptor source: a man between 50 and 59 years old in good health and CMV-seropositive.

The gene calls are TRBV7-9 and TRBJ1-2; 12 nucleotides align to TRBD1. The CDR3 covers 15 residues. Germline CDR1 SEHNR, CDR2 FQNEAQ (reference sequence). V was pared by 5 bases and J by 8 bases, with 9 bases of the junction left unmatched. CDR3 sequence (DNA): TGTGCCAGCAGCCCGACCGGGACAGGGGGCGCCGGCTACACCTTC. Protein product: CASSPTGTGGAGYTF. Full variable domain (remainder filled in from reference TRBV7-9 and TRBJ1-2): DTGVSQNPRHKITKRGQNVTFRCDPISEHNRLYWYRQTLGQGPEFLTYFQNEAQLEKSRLLSDRFSAERPKGSFSTLEIQRTEQGDSAMYLCASSPTGTGGAGYTFGSGTRLTVV.

This clone was seen a handful of times. As DNA, the CDR3 is TGTGCCAGCCACTCCAGCCCGGGACAGCCCCAGCATTTT. Amino acids: CASHSSPGQPQHF. The J gene is TRBJ1-5, the V gene TRBV25-1; D is ambiguous. The CDR3 has 13 amino acids. Germline V CDR1 and CDR2: MGHDK, SYGVNS. Trimming stripped 8 bases from V and 7 bases from J, with 15 bases between.

This clone showed up just once. This chain joins TRBV18 and TRBJ2-7, with TRBD1 identical over 9 bases. The CDR3 is 15 amino acids. Germline V lookup: CDR1 KGHSH, CDR2 LQKENI. V shed 2 bases, J shed 1 base, and the junction held 3 bases outside the gene matches. CDR3 protein: CASSPVGQGSYEQYF. Here the CDR3 DNA reads TGTGCCAGCTCACCAGTAGGACAGGGGTCCTACGAGCAGTACTTC.

This clone has a single count. This chain uses TRBV6-1 with TRBJ1-6, with a weak D call TRBD1 (5 bases). Trimming removed 10 bases from V and 7 bases from J, with 20 bases in between. The CDR3 runs 15 residues. Germline lookup yields CDR1 MNHNS and CDR2 SASEGT. The CDR3 region is CATAGAGMRNSPLHF. The CDR3 coding sequence is TGTGCCACCGCTGGGGCAGGGATGCGGAATTCACCCCTCCACTTT.

The rearrangement uses TRBV15 and TRBJ1-2, with TRBD1 matching 9 bases. CDR1 and CDR2 (germline): LNHNV, YYDKDF (reference sequence). Trimming removed 5 bases from V and 3 bases from J; junction bases left unmatched: 7. CDR3 length equals 15 residues. The CDR3 DNA follows: TGTGCCACCAGCGTACGGACAGGGGCTGACTATGGCTACACCTTC. Amino acids: CATSVRTGADYGYTF.

This clone was recorded a few times. The chain uses TRBV5-4 and TRBJ2-7, with D perhaps TRBD1 (6 bases). Trimming took 7 bases from V and 3 from J, leaving 11 bases between them. From germline, CDR1 is SGHNT and CDR2 YYREEE (reference sequence). The CDR3 length is 12 residues. The DNA for the CDR3 is TGTGCCAGCGGGGGACAAAACTACGAGCAGTACTTC. As protein: CASGGQNYEQYF.

The chain employs TRBV18 and TRBJ1-5, with 7 bases that match TRBD1. Germline V lookup: CDR1 KGHSH, CDR2 LQKENI. V lost 6 bases to trimming and J lost 0 bases; unmatched junction nucleotides: 5. The CDR3 has 15 amino acids. The CDR3 region is CASSRDRDSNQPQHF. The CDR3 DNA reads as TGTGCCAGCTCGAGAGACAGGGATAGCAATCAGCCCCAGCATTTT.

The genes are TRBV9 and TRBJ2-2, with 8 bases identical to TRBD1. Germline CDR1 SGDLS, CDR2 YYNGEE. This CDR3 region has 17 residues. The trim removed 0 bases at V and 4 bases at J, leaving 8 bases unmatched. The CDR3 nucleotides are TGTGCCAGCAGCGTAGGTGGGCAGGGGGCCCTCACCGGGGAGCTGTTTTTT. Translation: CASSVGGQGALTGELFF. Full variable domain (rest looked up from reference TRBV9 and TRBJ2-2): DSGVTQTPKHLITATGQRVTLRCSPRSGDLSVYWYQQSLDQGLQFLIQYYNGEERAKGNILERFSAQQFPDLHSELNLSSLELGDSALYFCASSVGGQGALTGELFFGEGSRLTVL.

The gene calls are TRBV5-6 and TRBJ1-1, with TRBD1 matching 9 bases. CDR1 and CDR2 from the germline V gene are SGHDT and YYEEEE. Unmatched junction bases numbered 7, after V lost 2 bases and J lost 2 bases. The CDR3 extends over 16 amino acids. The CDR3 DNA follows: TGTGCCAGCAGCTTACCGGGACAGGGCCTAAACACTGAAGCTTTCTTT. Its translation is CASSLPGQGLNTEAFF.